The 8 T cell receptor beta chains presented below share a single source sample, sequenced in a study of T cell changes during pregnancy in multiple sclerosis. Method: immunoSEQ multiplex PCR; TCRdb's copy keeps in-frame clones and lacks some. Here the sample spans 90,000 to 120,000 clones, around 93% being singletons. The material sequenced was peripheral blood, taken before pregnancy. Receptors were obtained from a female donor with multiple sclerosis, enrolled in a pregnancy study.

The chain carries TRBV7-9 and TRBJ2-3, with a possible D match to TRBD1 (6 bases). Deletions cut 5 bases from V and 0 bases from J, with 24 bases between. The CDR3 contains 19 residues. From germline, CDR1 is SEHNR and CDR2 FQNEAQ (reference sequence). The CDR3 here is CASSAQSLQGRSSTDTQYF. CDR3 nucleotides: TGTGCCAGCAGCGCCCAATCTCTACAGGGCCGGAGTAGCACAGATACGCAGTATTTT.

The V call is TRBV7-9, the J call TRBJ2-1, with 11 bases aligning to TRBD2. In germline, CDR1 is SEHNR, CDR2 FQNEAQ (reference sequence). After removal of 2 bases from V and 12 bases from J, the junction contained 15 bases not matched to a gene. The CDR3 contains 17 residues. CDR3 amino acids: CASSLPTGLADPRRQFF. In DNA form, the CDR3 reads TGTGCCAGCAGCTTACCTACGGGACTAGCGGACCCCAGGAGGCAGTTCTTC.

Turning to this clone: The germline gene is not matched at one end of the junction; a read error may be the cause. Here the CDR3 reads CASGLSLAGPYEQYF. For the CDR3, the DNA is TGTGCCAGCGGCTTGTCGCTAGCCGGGCCCTACGAGCAGTACTTC. The rearrangement links TRBV5-6 to TRBJ2-7; TRBD2 is a possible D gene (5 bases). Germline assignment: CDR1 SGHDT and CDR2 YYEEEE. The CDR3 extends over 15 amino acids.

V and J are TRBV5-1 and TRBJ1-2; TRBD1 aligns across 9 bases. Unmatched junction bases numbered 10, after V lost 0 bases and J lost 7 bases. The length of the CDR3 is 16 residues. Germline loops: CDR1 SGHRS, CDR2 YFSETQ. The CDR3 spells CASSLGRDRGFGGYTF. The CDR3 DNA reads TGCGCCAGCAGCTTGGGGAGAGACAGGGGGTTTGGTGGCTACACCTTC.

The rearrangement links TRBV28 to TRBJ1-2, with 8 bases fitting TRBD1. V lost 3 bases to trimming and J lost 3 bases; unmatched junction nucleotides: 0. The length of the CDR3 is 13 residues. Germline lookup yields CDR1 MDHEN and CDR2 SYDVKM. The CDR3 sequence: CASSLDRDYGYTF. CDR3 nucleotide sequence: TGTGCCAGCAGTTTGGACAGGGACTATGGCTACACCTTC.

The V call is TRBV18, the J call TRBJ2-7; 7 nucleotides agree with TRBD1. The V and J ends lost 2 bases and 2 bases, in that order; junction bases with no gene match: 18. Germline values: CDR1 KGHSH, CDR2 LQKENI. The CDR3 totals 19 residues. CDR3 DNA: TGTGCCAGCTCACCAATCCGCAGACAGGGCGTAAGTAGGACCTACGAGCAGTACTTC. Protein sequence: CASSPIRRQGVSRTYEQYF.

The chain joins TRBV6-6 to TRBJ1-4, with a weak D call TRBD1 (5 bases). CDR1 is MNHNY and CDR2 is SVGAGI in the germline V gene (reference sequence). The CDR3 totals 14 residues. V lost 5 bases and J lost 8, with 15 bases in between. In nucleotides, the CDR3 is TGTGCCAGCAGTCAAGACAGACGAGGCGAAAAACTGTTTTTT. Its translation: CASSQDRRGEKLFF.

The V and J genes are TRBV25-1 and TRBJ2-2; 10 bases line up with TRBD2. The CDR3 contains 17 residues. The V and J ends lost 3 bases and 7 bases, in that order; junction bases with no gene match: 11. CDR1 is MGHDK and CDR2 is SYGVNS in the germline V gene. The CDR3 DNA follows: TGTGCCAGCAGTGATTCTCTAGCGGGAGAAGGGAACGGGGAGCTGTTTTTT. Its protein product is CASSDSLAGEGNGELFF. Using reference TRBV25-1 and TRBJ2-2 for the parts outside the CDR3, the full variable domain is EADIYQTPRYLVIGTGKKITLECSQTMGHDKMYWYQQDPGMELHLIHYSYGVNSTEKGDLSSESTVSRIRTEHFPLTLESARPSHTSQYLCASSDSLAGEGNGELFFGEGSRLTVL.